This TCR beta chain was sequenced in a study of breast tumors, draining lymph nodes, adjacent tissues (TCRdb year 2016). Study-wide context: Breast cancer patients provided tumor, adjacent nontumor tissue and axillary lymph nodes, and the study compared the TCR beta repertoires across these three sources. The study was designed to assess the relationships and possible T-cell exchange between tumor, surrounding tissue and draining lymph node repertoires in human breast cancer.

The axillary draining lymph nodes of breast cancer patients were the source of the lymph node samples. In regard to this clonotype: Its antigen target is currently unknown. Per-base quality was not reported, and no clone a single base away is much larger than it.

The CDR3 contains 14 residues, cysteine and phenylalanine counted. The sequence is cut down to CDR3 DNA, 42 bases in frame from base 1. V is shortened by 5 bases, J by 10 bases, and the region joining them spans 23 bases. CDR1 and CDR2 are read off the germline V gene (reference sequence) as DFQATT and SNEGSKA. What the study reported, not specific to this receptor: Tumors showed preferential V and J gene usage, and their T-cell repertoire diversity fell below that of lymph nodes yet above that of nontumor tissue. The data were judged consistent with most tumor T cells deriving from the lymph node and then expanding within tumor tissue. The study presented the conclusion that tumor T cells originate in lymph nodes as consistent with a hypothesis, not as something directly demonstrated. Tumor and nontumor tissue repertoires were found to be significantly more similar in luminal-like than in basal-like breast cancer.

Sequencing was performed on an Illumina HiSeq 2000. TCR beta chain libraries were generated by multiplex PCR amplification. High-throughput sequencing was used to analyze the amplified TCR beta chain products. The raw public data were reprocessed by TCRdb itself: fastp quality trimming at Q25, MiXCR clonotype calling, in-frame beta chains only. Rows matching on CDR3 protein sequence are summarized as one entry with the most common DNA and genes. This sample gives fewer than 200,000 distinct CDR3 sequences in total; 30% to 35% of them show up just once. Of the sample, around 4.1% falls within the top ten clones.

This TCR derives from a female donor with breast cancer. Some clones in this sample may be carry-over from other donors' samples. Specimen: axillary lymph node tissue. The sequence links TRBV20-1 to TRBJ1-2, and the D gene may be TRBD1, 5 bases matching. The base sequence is TGCAGTGCTCCGGGACTAGCGGGAGGTGGGTCCTACACCTTC. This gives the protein CSAPGLAGGGSYTF.